These T cell receptor beta chains were read from a single sample in a study of blood T cells in healthy people across ages. TCRdb reprocessed the 5' RACE reads with MiXCR, giving one entry per CDR3 protein. The repertoire holds around 600,000 distinct CDR3 sequences, 45% to 55% seen once, with around 23% in the top ten. The sequencing input was blood. The receptors derive from an elderly man in good health. Each CDR3 is given with its conserved first and last residue. D genes are given only for firm matches. Clone sizes are given selectively: once, few, many, or a class where the clone is expanded.

>TRBV20-1|TRBJ2-7|.|13|few
TGCAGTGGCGGGCCAGGGCTCTTATACGAGCAGTACTTC
CSGGPGLLYEQYF
>TRBV9|TRBJ2-3|.|13|many
TGTGCCAGCAGTGTGACTAGCACAGATACGCAGTATTTT
CASSVTSTDTQYF
>TRBV7-9|TRBJ1-1|TRBD1|14|.
TGTGCCAGCAGCCCTCAGGGGGGAATCACTGAAGCTTTCTTT
CASSPQGGITEAFF
>TRBV5-1|TRBJ1-5|TRBD1|15|.
TGCGCCAGCAGCGTTGGGGACAGGGGGAGTCAGCCCCAGCATTTT
CASSVGDRGSQPQHF
>TRBV21-1|TRBJ1-1|.|13|.
TGTGCCAGCAGCAAGAGGGGTGGAACTGAAGCTTTCTTT
CASSKRGGTEAFF
>TRBV20-1|TRBJ1-4|TRBD1|13|.
TGCAGTGCGCCCGGGACAGAAAATGAAAAACTGTTTTTT
CSAPGTENEKLFF
>TRBV20-1|TRBJ2-7|.|11|few
TGCAGTGCCCGGGTCCGCTACGAGCAGTACTTC
CSARVRYEQYF
>TRBV20-1|TRBJ2-3|.|16|few
TGCAGTGCTAGAGTTGGAGCGGCCACCCGCACAGATACGCAGTATTTT
CSARVGAATRTDTQYF
>TRBV7-3|TRBJ2-1|.|15|few
TGTGCCAGCAGCTTCCGGGACACGACTATCCATGAGCAGTTCTTC
CASSFRDTTIHEQFF
>TRBV7-2|TRBJ2-5|.|13|few
TGTGCCAGCAGCTTAAGGCCCTGGGAGACCCAGTACTTC
CASSLRPWETQYF
>TRBV5-1|TRBJ2-1|TRBD1|15|.
TGCGCCAGCAGCATGGCGGGACAGGGCTACAATGAGCAGTTCTTC
CASSMAGQGYNEQFF
>TRBV7-9|TRBJ1-2|.|15|.
TGTGCCAGCAGCCCAGGGACATCCTCGGGACGTGGCTACACCTTC
CASSPGTSSGRGYTF
>TRBV29-1|TRBJ2-1|.|15|.
TGCAGCGTTGGTGAGGCCGGGACACCATACAATGAGCAGTTCTTC
CSVGEAGTPYNEQFF
>TRBV5-1|TRBJ2-3|TRBD1|14|few
TGCGCCAGCAGCAACGGACAGGAGACAGATACGCAGTATTTT
CASSNGQETDTQYF
>TRBV20-1|TRBJ2-7|.|11|.
TGCAGTGCTAGCAGGGGATACGAGCAGTACTTC
CSASRGYEQYF
>TRBV9|TRBJ2-7|.|14|.
TGTGCCAGCAGCGTAGAGGCCAGGGGAGACGAGCAGTACTTC
CASSVEARGDEQYF
>TRBV14|TRBJ2-1|TRBD2|15|.
TGTGCCAGCAGCCAGGCGGGGGTAGTGGGGAATGAGCAGTTCTTC
CASSQAGVVGNEQFF
>TRBV27|TRBJ1-1|.|15|.
TGTGCCAGCAGTTTATCGGGTTCGCGGGGCACTGAAGCTTTCTTT
CASSLSGSRGTEAFF
>TRBV7-2|TRBJ1-4|TRBD1|15|.
TGTGCCAGCAGCTTAGCCTCCAGGGGGGGTGAAAAACTGTTTTTT
CASSLASRGGEKLFF
>TRBV5-1|TRBJ2-7|.|13|.
TGCGCCAGCAGCTTTGAGGGGAAGTACGAGCAGTACTTC
CASSFEGKYEQYF
>TRBV20-1|TRBJ2-1|TRBD2|16|.
TGCAGTGCTAGAGATCGGAGCGGGGGGTCCTACAATGAGCAGTTCTTC
CSARDRSGGSYNEQFF
>TRBV9|TRBJ2-2|TRBD2|16|.
TGTGCCAGCAGCGTAGGGACTAGCGGGGACACCGGGGAGCTGTTTTTT
CASSVGTSGDTGELFF
>TRBV9|TRBJ2-7|.|15|few
TGTGCCAGCAGCGTAGAGAGCAGGCCGTCCTACGAGCAGTACTTC
CASSVESRPSYEQYF